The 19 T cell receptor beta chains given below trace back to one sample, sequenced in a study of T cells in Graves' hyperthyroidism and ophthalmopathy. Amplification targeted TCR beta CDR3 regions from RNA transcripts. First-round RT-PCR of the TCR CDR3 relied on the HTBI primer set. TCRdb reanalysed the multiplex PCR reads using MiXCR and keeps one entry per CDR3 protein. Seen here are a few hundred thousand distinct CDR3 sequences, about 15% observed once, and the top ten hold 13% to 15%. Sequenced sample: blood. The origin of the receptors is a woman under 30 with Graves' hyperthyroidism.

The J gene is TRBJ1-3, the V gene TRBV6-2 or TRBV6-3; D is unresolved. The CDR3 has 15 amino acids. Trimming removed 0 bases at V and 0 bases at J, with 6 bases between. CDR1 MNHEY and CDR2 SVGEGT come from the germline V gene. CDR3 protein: CASSYSLNSGNTIYF. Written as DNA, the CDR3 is TGTGCCAGCAGTTACTCGCTGAACTCTGGAAACACCATATATTTT.

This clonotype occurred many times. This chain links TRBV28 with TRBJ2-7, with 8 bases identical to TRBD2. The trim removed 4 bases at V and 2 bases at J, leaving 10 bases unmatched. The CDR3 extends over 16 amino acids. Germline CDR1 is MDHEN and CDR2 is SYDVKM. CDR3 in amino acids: CASSYRSGVFTYEQYF. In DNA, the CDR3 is TGTGCCAGCAGTTACCGTAGCGGGGTATTTACCTACGAGCAGTACTTC.

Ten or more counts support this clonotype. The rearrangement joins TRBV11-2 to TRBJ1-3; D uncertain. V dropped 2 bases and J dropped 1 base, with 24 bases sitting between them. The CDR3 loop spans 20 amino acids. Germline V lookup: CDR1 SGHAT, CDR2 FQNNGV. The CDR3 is CASSLFRASSGQGSGNTIYF. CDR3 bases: TGTGCCAGCAGCTTATTTCGGGCCAGCTCTGGCCAAGGGTCTGGAAACACCATATATTTT.

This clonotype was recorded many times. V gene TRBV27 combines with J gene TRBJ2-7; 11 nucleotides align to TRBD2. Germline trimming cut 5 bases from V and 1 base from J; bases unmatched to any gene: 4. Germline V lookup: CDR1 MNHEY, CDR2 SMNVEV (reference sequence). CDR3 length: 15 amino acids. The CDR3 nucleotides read TGTGCCAGCAGTACTCTAGCGGGAGGTTCCTACGAGCAGTACTTC. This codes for CASSTLAGGSYEQYF.

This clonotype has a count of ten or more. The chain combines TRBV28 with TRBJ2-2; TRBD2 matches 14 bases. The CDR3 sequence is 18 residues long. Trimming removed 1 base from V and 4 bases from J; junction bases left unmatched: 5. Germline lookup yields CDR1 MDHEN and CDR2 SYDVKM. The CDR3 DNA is TGTGCCAGCAGTTTATCTGGACTAGCGGGAGGAGTCACCGGGGAGCTGTTTTTT. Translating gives CASSLSGLAGGVTGELFF.

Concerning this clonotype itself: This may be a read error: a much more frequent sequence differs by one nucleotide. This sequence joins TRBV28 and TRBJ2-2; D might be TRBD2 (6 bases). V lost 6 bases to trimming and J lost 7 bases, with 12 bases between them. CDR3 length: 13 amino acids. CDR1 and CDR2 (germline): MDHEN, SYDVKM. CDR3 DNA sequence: TGTGCCAGCAGGGGAGGAATTTTCGGGGAGCTGTTTTTT. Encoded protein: CASRGGIFGELFF.

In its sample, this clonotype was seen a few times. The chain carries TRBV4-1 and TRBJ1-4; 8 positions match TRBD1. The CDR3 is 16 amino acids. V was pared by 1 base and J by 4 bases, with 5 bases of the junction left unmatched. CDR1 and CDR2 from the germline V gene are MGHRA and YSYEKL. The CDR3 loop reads CASSQAPTGVNEKLFF. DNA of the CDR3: TGCGCCAGCAGCCAAGCCCCGACAGGGGTTAATGAAAAACTGTTTTTT.

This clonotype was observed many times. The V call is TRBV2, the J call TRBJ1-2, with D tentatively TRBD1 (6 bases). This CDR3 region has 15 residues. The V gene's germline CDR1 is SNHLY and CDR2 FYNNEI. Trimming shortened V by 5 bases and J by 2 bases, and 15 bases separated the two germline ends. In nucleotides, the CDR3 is TGTGCCAGCAGTCCCAGTTCAGGGGAGAACTATGGCTACACCTTC. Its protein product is CASSPSSGENYGYTF. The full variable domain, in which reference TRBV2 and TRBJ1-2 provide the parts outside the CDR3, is EPEVTQTPSHQVTQMGQEVILRCVPISNHLYFYWYRQILGQKVEFLVSFYNNEISEKSEIFDDQFSVERPDGSNFTLKIRSTKLEDSAMYFCASSPSSGENYGYTFGSGTRLTVV.

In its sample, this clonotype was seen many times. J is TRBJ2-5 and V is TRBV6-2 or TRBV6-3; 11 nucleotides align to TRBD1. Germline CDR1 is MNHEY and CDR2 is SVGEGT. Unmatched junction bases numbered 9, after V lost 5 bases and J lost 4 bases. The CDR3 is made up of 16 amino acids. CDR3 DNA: TGTGCCAGCAGTACCGGACAGGGGGCGTTAGTAGAGACCCAGTACTTC. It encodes CASSTGQGALVETQYF.

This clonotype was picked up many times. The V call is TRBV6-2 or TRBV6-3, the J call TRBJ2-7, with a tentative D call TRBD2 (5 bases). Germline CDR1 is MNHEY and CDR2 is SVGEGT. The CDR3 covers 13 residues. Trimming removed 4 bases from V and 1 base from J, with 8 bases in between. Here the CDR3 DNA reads TGTGCCAGCAGTTCGGGGAAATCCTACGAGCAGTACTTC. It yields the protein CASSSGKSYEQYF.

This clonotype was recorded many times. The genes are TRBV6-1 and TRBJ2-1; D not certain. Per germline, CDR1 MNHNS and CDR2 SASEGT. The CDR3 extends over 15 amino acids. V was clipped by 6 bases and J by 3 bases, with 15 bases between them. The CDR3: CASSDTLLSYNEQFF. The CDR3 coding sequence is TGTGCCAGCAGCGATACCCTTTTAAGCTACAATGAGCAGTTCTTC.

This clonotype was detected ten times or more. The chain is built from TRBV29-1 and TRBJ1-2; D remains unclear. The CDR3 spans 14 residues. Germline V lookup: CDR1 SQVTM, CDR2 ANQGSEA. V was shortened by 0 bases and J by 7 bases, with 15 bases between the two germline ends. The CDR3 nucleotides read TGCAGCGTTGAAGATGTGTATGGGAGAATTGGCTACACCTTC. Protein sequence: CSVEDVYGRIGYTF.

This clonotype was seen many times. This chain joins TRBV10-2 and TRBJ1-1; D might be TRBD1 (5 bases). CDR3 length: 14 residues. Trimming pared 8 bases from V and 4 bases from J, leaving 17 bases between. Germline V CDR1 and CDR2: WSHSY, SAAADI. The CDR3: CASRTEVGGTEAFF. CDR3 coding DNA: TGCGCCAGCCGTACCGAGGTGGGGGGCACTGAAGCTTTCTTT.

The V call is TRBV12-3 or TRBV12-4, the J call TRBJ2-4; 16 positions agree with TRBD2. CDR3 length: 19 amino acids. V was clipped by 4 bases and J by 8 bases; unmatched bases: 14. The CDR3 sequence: CASSSSPGLAGGPLYIQYF. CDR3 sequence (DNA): TGTGCCAGCAGTTCCAGCCCGGGACTAGCGGGAGGGCCATTATACATTCAGTACTTC.

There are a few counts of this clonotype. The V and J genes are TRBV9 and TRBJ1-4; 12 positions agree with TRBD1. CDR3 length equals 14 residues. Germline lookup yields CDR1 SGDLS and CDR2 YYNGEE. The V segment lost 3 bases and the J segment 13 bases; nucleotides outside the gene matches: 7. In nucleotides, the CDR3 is TGTGCCAGCAGCGGCGGGACAGGGGGCGCAGGACTGTTTTTT. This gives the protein CASSGGTGGAGLFF.

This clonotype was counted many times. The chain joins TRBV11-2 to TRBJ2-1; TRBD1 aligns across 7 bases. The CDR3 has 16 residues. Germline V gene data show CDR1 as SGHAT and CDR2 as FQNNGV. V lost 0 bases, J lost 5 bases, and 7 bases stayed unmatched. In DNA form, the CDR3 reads TGTGCCAGCAGCTTAGATTTGCGGACAGGAAACAATGAGCAGTTCTTC. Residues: CASSLDLRTGNNEQFF. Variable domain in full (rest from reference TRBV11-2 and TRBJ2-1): EAGVAQSPRYKIIEKRQSVAFWCNPISGHATLYWYQQILGQGPKLLIQFQNNGVVDDSQLPKDRFSAERLKGVDSTLKIQPAKLEDSAVYLCASSLDLRTGNNEQFFGPGTRLTVL.

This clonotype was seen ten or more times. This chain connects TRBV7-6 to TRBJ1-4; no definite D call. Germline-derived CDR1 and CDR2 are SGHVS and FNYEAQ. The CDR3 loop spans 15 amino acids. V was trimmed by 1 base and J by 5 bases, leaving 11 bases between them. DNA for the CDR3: TGTGCCAGCAGCTTAGTTGATGCGCAGAATGAAAAACTGTTTTTT. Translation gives CASSLVDAQNEKLFF. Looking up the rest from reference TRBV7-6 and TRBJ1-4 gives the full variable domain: GAGVSQSPRYKVTKRGQDVALRCDPISGHVSLYWYRQALGQGPEFLTYFNYEAQQDKSGLPNDRFSAERPEGSISTLTIQRTEQRDSAMYRCASSLVDAQNEKLFFGSGTQLSVL.

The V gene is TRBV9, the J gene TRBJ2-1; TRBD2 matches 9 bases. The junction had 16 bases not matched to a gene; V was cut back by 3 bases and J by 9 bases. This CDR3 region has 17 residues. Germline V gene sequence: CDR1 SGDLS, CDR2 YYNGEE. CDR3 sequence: CASSASAGREGPGEQFF. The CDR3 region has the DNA TGTGCCAGCAGCGCGTCCGCTGGGCGGGAGGGCCCCGGTGAGCAGTTCTTC.

The chain's CDR3 is CASNAGGNQPQHF. The CDR3 DNA reads as TGTGCCAGCAATGCAGGCGGGAATCAGCCCCAGCATTTT. The V call is TRBV6-1, the J call TRBJ1-5, with D unclear. Trimming took 7 bases from V and 4 from J, leaving 11 bases between them. Germline lookup yields CDR1 MNHNS and CDR2 SASEGT. The CDR3 sequence is 13 residues long.